These 5 T cell receptor beta chains originate from one sample sequenced in a study of breast tumors, draining lymph nodes, adjacent tissues. Axillary draining lymph nodes of breast cancer patients supplied the node samples. TCRdb reprocessed the multiplex PCR reads via MiXCR and lists one record per CDR3 protein. The repertoire consists of approximately 210,000 distinct CDR3 sequences, with less than 40% occurring once and the leading ten covering under 4.5%. Sequencing input: axillary lymph node tissue. Receptors were obtained from a female donor with breast cancer. Some clones in this sample may be carry-over from other donors' samples.

This clonotype was seen repeatedly, ten times or more. The rearrangement uses TRBV12-3 or TRBV12-4 and TRBJ2-5, with D unresolved. V lost 6 bases to trimming and J lost 2 bases, with 4 bases between them. This CDR3 is built from 11 residues. The CDR3 DNA is TGTGCCAGCAGGGGACAAGAGACCCAGTACTTC. Translation: CASRGQETQYF.

In this sample, this clonotype turned up many times. The rearrangement joins TRBV15 to TRBJ2-7; 9 bases are shared with TRBD1. Unmatched junction bases numbered 1, after V lost 1 base and J lost 0 bases. The CDR3 covers 15 residues. Germline V lookup: CDR1 LNHNV, CDR2 YYDKDF (reference sequence). The CDR3 region is CATSRAGQGSYEQYF. The CDR3, as DNA: TGTGCCACCAGCAGAGCGGGACAGGGCTCCTACGAGCAGTACTTC.

On this clonotype itself: This sequence may be a read error, since a much larger clone differs from it by one base. The V gene is TRBV20-1, the J gene TRBJ2-1, with D possibly being TRBD1 (6 bases). The CDR3 is made up of 15 amino acids. The germline V and J ends were trimmed by 6 bases and 7 bases, with 22 bases remaining between them. CDR1 is DFQATT, CDR2 SNEGSKA, per germline (reference sequence). CDR3 in amino acids: CSAQLGHPRANEQFF. CDR3 bases: TGCAGTGCCCAACTGGGACACCCGAGAGCGAATGAGCAGTTCTTC.

The CDR3 here is CAWSETPGNTIYF. Here the CDR3 DNA reads TGTGCCTGGAGCGAAACACCTGGAAACACCATATATTTT. The gene calls are TRBV30 and TRBJ1-3; D is uncertain. The CDR3 contains 13 residues. Germline CDR1 is GTSNPN and CDR2 is SVGIG (reference sequence). V lost 3 bases to trimming and J lost 2 bases, with 8 bases between them.

The genes are TRBV5-1 and TRBJ1-4, with 7 bases that match TRBD1. Germline V gene sequence: CDR1 SGHRS, CDR2 YFSETQ. There are 16 residues in the CDR3. V shed 4 bases, J shed 4 bases, and the junction held 10 bases outside the gene matches. The CDR3 DNA is TGCGCCAGCAGCATTAAACCGGGACAGTATAATGAAAAACTGTTTTTT. It codes for CASSIKPGQYNEKLFF.